These 14 T cell receptor beta chains came from one sample sequenced in a study of cytomegalovirus exposure and HLA in healthy donors (dated by TCRdb to about 2017). The library was obtained by the immunoSEQ multiplex PCR assay. For the multiplex PCR, a mixture combining 60 forward primers for TCR Vbeta segments and 13 reverse primers for TCR Jbeta segments was used. Entries here come from immuneACCESS through TCRdb and include only in-frame sequences with V and J called. Some clones fail to appear in such tables; in the studies checked, an unresolved V gene covers under half of the shortfall, and the cause of the remainder is unknown. Across this sample there are under 250,000 clones, with around 85% seen only once. Of the sample, about 1.2% falls within the top ten clones. Sequenced input: PBMCs. Receptor source: a human donor in good health.

The CDR3 DNA sequence: TGTGCCAGCAGCTCAGGACTAGCGGGAGCCGAGCAGTACTTC. Protein product: CASSSGLAGAEQYF. The rearrangement links TRBV7-3 to TRBJ2-7; 13 positions match TRBD2. The CDR3 runs to 14 residues. Germline-derived CDR1 and CDR2 are SGHTA and FQGTGA. Germline trimming cut 4 bases from V and 6 bases from J; bases unmatched to any gene: 3.

This clone was seen just once. The chain couples TRBV7-2 to TRBJ1-2; 7 nucleotides align to TRBD1. Trimming took 1 base from V and 7 from J; bases not matched to a gene: 9. Germline CDR1 reads SGHTA; CDR2 reads FQGNSA. The CDR3 runs 15 residues. The CDR3 sequence is CASSLEPGGRSGYTF. CDR3 nucleotide sequence: TGTGCCAGCAGCTTAGAACCAGGGGGGAGGTCTGGCTACACCTTC.

This chain links TRBV27 with TRBJ2-1, with TRBD1 identical over 7 bases. The CDR3 extends over 16 amino acids. Germline trimming cut 1 base from V and 7 bases from J; bases unmatched to any gene: 10. Germline-derived CDR1 and CDR2 are MNHEY and SMNVEV (reference sequence). The CDR3 DNA sequence: TGTGCCAGCAGTTTATTAGGACAGGCTTTAGGGAATGAGCAGTTCTTC. Encoded protein: CASSLLGQALGNEQFF.

This clone was picked up one time. The CDR3 DNA follows: TGCGCCAGCAGCCAGACCGCGAGCGGGTCTGGCACAGATACGCAGTATTTT. Its translation is CASSQTASGSGTDTQYF. The chain uses TRBV4-1 and TRBJ2-3; possibly TRBD2 for D (6 bases). V was pared by 3 bases and J by 1 base, with 17 bases between. Germline CDR1 reads MGHRA; CDR2 reads YSYEKL. The CDR3 totals 17 residues.

The chain uses TRBV6-6 and TRBJ2-7; tentative D call: TRBD2 (6 bases). CDR3 length equals 14 residues. The V end was cut by 0 bases, the J end by 7 bases, with 13 bases between. The V gene's germline CDR1 is MNHNY and CDR2 SVGAGI (reference sequence). CDR3 in amino acids: CASSYSSRAGEQYF. The CDR3 coding sequence is TGTGCCAGCAGTTACTCCAGCAGGGCGGGAGAGCAGTACTTC.

V is TRBV30 and J is TRBJ1-3, with D possibly being TRBD1 (5 bases). Germline V CDR1 and CDR2: GTSNPN, SVGIG (reference sequence). Trimming removed 3 bases from V and 4 bases from J, with 10 bases in between. The CDR3 sequence is 13 residues long. This CDR3 is CAWRPNRGNTIYF. In DNA, the CDR3 is TGTGCCTGGAGACCGAACAGGGGAAACACCATATATTTT. Complete variable domain (other parts from reference TRBV30 and TRBJ1-3): SQTIHQWPATLVQPVGSPLSLECTVEGTSNPNLYWYRQAAGRGLQLLFYSVGIGQISSEVPQNLSASRPQDRQFILSSKKLLLSDSGFYLCAWRPNRGNTIYFGEGSWLTVV.

There are a few counts of this clone. The V gene is TRBV11-2, the J gene TRBJ1-3; tentative D call: TRBD1 (6 bases). CDR3 length: 16 amino acids. The V end lost 5 bases, the J end lost 3 bases, and 17 bases lay between the germline ends. Germline V gives CDR1 SGHAT, CDR2 FQNNGV. Here the CDR3 reads CASSPLGAGDGNTIYF. CDR3 DNA sequence: TGTGCCAGCAGCCCCCTGGGGGCTGGGGATGGAAACACCATATATTTT. Using reference TRBV11-2 and TRBJ1-3 for the parts outside the CDR3, the full variable domain is EAGVAQSPRYKIIEKRQSVAFWCNPISGHATLYWYQQILGQGPKLLIQFQNNGVVDDSQLPKDRFSAERLKGVDSTLKIQPAKLEDSAVYLCASSPLGAGDGNTIYFGEGSWLTVV.

The chain recombines TRBV6-6 with TRBJ2-1, with 8 bases aligning to TRBD1. Germline V gives CDR1 MNHNY, CDR2 SVGAGI (reference sequence). The trim removed 2 bases at V and 4 bases at J, leaving 4 bases unmatched. The CDR3 length is 15 residues. The CDR3 DNA sequence: TGTGCCAGCAGTTACCGGGACAGGTCGTACAATGAGCAGTTCTTC. It codes for CASSYRDRSYNEQFF.

The chain joins TRBV7-3 to TRBJ2-5, with D perhaps TRBD2 (6 bases). Germline loops: CDR1 SGHTA, CDR2 FQGTGA. The CDR3 totals 14 residues. Trimming removed 2 bases from V and 5 bases from J, with 12 bases in between. DNA of the CDR3: TGTGCCAGCAGCTTAGGGGGGTTGAGGGAGACCCAGTACTTC. Residues: CASSLGGLRETQYF.

The chain couples TRBV11-2 to TRBJ2-3; D is possibly TRBD2 (5 bases). The V gene lost 5 bases and the J gene lost 9 bases, with 9 bases spanning the gap. The CDR3 consists of 11 residues. Per germline, CDR1 SGHAT and CDR2 FQNNGV. CDR3 bases: TGTGCCAGCAGCCCGAGGGAAACGCAGTATTTT. Residues: CASSPRETQYF.

This clone was recorded once. CDR3 nucleotide sequence: TGTGCCAGCTGCTTTAGAGGCTACGTCACTGAAGCTTTCTTT. It encodes CASCFRGYVTEAFF. The V call is TRBV28, the J call TRBJ1-1, with D unresolved. V shed 8 bases and J shed 4 bases, with 17 bases lying between them. CDR1 is MDHEN and CDR2 is SYDVKM in the germline V gene. CDR3 length equals 14 residues.

J is TRBJ2-2 and V is TRBV19, with D hard to call. Germline loops: CDR1 LNHDA, CDR2 SQIVND (reference sequence). Trimming pared 9 bases from V and 3 bases from J, leaving 11 bases between. The CDR3 has 13 residues. The CDR3, as DNA: TGTGCCAGCTCCGTTCCGGACACCGGGGAGCTGTTTTTT. Its translation: CASSVPDTGELFF.

The chain links TRBV18 to TRBJ1-1, with 10 bases lining up with TRBD1. Germline V gene data show CDR1 as KGHSH and CDR2 as LQKENI. The CDR3 totals 16 residues. V trimming: 1 base; J trimming: 4 bases; junction bases outside the gene matches: 6. The CDR3 nucleotides read TGTGCCAGCTCACCACTGGACAGGGGGGTGGGCACTGAAGCTTTCTTT. This gives the protein CASSPLDRGVGTEAFF. Full variable domain (remainder filled in from reference TRBV18 and TRBJ1-1): NAGVMQNPRHLVRRRGQEARLRCSPMKGHSHVYWYRQLPEEGLKFMVYLQKENIIDESGMPKERFSAEFPKEGPSILRIQQVVRGDSAAYFCASSPLDRGVGTEAFFGQGTRLTVV.

The CDR3 DNA sequence: TGTGCCAGCAGACACGCAGGGCTGAGCACAGATACGCAGTATTTT. Encoded protein: CASRHAGLSTDTQYF. The chain uses TRBV6-6 and TRBJ2-3; TRBD1 is a possible D gene (5 bases). Germline assignment: CDR1 MNHNY and CDR2 SVGAGI (reference sequence). Trimming shortened V by 6 bases and J by 0 bases, and 13 bases separated the two germline ends. The CDR3 runs to 15 residues.